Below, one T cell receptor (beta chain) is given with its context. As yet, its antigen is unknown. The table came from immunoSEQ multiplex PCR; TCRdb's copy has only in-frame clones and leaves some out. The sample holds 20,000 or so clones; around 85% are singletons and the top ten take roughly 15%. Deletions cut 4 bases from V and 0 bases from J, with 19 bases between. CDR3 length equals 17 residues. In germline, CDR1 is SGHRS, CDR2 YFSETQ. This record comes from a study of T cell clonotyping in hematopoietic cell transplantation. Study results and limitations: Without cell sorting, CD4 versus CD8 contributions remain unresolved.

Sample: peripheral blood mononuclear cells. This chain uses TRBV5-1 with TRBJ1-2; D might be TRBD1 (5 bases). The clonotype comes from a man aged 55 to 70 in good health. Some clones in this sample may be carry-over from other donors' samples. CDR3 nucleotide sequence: TGCGCCAGCAGCGTTACAGGACAAGAGGTTTCTAACTATGGCTACACCTTC. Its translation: CASSVTGQEVSNYGYTF.